Listed here are 11 T cell receptor beta chains from one sample, sequenced in a study of T cell responses to AZD1222 COVID-19 vaccine. Sequencing used immunoSEQ multiplex PCR; TCRdb keeps in-frame clones, though not all of them. The profile shows some 22,000 clones, roughly 80% of them singletons. The specimen comprised peripheral blood, sampled on day 0 of AZD1222 vaccination. The origin of the receptors is an adult in good health.

J is TRBJ2-2 and V is TRBV5-1; D may correspond to TRBD1 or TRBD2 (6 bases each). V shed 4 bases and J shed 5 bases, with 18 bases lying between them. This CDR3 has 16 amino acids. CDR1 is SGHRS, CDR2 YFSETQ, per germline. The CDR3 loop reads CASSTTQGRRTGELFF. The DNA for the CDR3 is TGCGCCAGCAGCACAACGCAGGGGAGGAGGACCGGGGAGCTGTTTTTT.

The rearrangement uses TRBV6-5 and TRBJ1-5; 7 bases are shared with TRBD1. V dropped 7 bases and J dropped 6; count of bases not matched to a gene: 9. CDR1 MNHEY and CDR2 SVGAGI come from the germline V gene. This CDR3 has 14 amino acids. CDR3 amino acids: CASMQQRDSQPQHF. The CDR3 DNA sequence: TGTGCCAGCATGCAACAGCGGGACAGTCAGCCCCAGCATTTT.

The genes are TRBV28 and TRBJ2-1; 9 bases are a match to TRBD1. The V segment lost 6 bases and the J segment 9 bases; nucleotides outside the gene matches: 9. The CDR3 length is 14 residues. Germline V gene data show CDR1 as MDHEN and CDR2 as SYDVKM. The CDR3 loop is CASREGQGLSEQFF. CDR3 DNA sequence: TGTGCCAGCAGGGAAGGACAGGGGTTGAGTGAGCAGTTCTTC.

In its sample, this clone was seen a few times. The chain combines TRBV7-2 with TRBJ2-7; no clear D. Germline V CDR1 and CDR2: SGHTA, FQGNSA. The CDR3 runs 15 residues. The ends were cut back, 0 bases at V and 7 bases at J, with 16 bases in the middle. CDR3 residues: CASSLAQEPLREQYF. The CDR3 DNA reads as TGTGCCAGCAGCTTAGCGCAAGAGCCCCTACGAGAGCAGTACTTC.

The table lists this clone with a few counts. The rearrangement links TRBV7-2 to TRBJ1-5; D is uncertain. The V gene's germline CDR1 is SGHTA and CDR2 FQGNSA. Trimming cost V 4 bases and J 9 bases, with 10 bases left between them. There are 12 residues in the CDR3. The chain's CDR3 is CASSYGRRPQHF. The DNA of the CDR3 is TGTGCCAGCAGCTACGGGAGGCGGCCCCAGCATTTT.

This rearrangement joins TRBV5-3 to TRBJ1-1; maybe TRBD1 (6 bases). TRBV5-3 belongs to the ORF category, with a function that is uncertain. This CDR3 contains 18 residues. Between the trimmed V and J ends, which lost 4 bases and 3 bases, there was a span of 25 bases. The CDR3 sequence: CARSGAGLPPEGDTEAFF. The CDR3 bases are TGTGCCAGAAGCGGCGCGGGGCTCCCCCCCGAGGGGGACACTGAAGCTTTCTTT.

This clone was observed a handful of times. A junction boundary mismatches the germline segment, possibly from a read error. The chain employs TRBV28 and TRBJ2-1, with 10 nucleotides matching TRBD2. Germline V gene data show CDR1 as MDHEN and CDR2 as SYDVKM. This CDR3 has 17 residues. CDR3 sequence reads: CASSLLEGAGGPGEQLF. The CDR3 DNA reads as TGTGCCAGCAGTTTATTAGAGGGAGCGGGAGGGCCTGGTGAGCAGCTCTTC. Based on the CDR3 plus reference TRBV28 and TRBJ2-1, the full variable domain is DVKVTQSSRYLVKRTGEKVFLECVQDMDHENMFWYRQDPGLGLRLIYFSYDVKMKEKGDIPEGYSVSREKKERFSLILESASTNQTSMYLCASSLLEGAGGPGEQLFGPGTRLTVL.

The chain couples TRBV19 to TRBJ1-6; the D is unclear. The CDR3 consists of 14 residues. V was pared by 5 bases and J by 7 bases, with 12 bases between. Per the germline V gene, CDR1 is LNHDA and CDR2 is SQIVND (reference sequence). CDR3 DNA: TGTGCCAGTAGTTCACGACTCGGGAATTCACCCCTCCACTTT. This encodes CASSSRLGNSPLHF.

The chain is built from TRBV6-5 and TRBJ2-5, with 9 positions matching TRBD1. Per germline, CDR1 MNHEY and CDR2 SVGAGI. V shed 0 bases, J shed 2 bases, and the junction held 4 bases outside the gene matches. CDR3 length: 16 residues. Here the CDR3 reads CASSYSDRGLQETQYF. The CDR3 nucleotides read TGTGCCAGCAGTTACTCGGACAGGGGACTTCAAGAGACCCAGTACTTC.

The chain carries TRBV10-2 and TRBJ2-1, with 9 positions matching TRBD2. With V trimmed by 4 bases and J by 10 bases, 11 bases remained unmatched. This CDR3 comprises 15 residues. Per the germline V gene, CDR1 is WSHSY and CDR2 is SAAADI. The CDR3 nucleotides read TGCGCCAGCAGTGTTGGCGGGGGACTAGCAAGAGAGCAGTTCTTC. Translating gives CASSVGGGLAREQFF.

The V and J genes are TRBV28 and TRBJ2-3, with D possibly called TRBD1 or TRBD2 (5 bases each). The CDR3 consists of 13 residues. Trimming left V 3 bases short and J 9 bases short, with 13 bases between. Germline V CDR1 and CDR2: MDHEN, SYDVKM. This chain's CDR3 is CASSFRGMATQYF. In nucleotides, the CDR3 is TGTGCCAGCAGTTTTCGGGGCATGGCCACGCAGTATTTT.